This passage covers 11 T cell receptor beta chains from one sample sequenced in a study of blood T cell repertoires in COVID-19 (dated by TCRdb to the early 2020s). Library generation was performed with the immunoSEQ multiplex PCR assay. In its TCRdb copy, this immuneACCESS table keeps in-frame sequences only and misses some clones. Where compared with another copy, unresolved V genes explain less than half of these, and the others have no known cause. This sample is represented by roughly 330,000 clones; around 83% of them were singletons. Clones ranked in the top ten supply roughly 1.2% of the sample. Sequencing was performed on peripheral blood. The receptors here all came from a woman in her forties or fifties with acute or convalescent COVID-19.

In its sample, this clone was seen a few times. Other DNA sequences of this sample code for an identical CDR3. The CDR3 DNA sequence: TGTGCCAGCAGTGAAACACTAGCCGCCTACGAGCAGTACTTC. This codes for CASSETLAAYEQYF. The chain links TRBV6-1 to TRBJ2-7, with a weak D call TRBD2 (6 bases). V dropped 2 bases and J dropped 2 bases, with 10 bases sitting between them. CDR1 and CDR2 (germline): MNHNS, SASEGT. The CDR3 loop spans 14 amino acids.

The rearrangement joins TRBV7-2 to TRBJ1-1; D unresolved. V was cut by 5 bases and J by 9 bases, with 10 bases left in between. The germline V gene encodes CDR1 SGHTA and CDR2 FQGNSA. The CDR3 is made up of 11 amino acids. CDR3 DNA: TGTGCCAGCAGCACCGGGTTCAAAGCTTTCTTT. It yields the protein CASSTGFKAFF.

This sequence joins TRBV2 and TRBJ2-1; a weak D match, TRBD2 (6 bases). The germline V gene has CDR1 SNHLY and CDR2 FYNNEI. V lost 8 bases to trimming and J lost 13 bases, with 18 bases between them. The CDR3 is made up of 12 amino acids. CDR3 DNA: TGTGCCAGCCTGAAGTCGGCGGGAACCCAGTTCTTC. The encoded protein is CASLKSAGTQFF.

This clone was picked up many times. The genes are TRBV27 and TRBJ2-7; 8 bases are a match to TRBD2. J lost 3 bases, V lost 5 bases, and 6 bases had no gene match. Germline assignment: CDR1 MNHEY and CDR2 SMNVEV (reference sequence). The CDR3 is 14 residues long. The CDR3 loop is CASSRTGGNYEQYF. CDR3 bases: TGTGCCAGCAGTAGGACGGGAGGGAACTACGAGCAGTACTTC.

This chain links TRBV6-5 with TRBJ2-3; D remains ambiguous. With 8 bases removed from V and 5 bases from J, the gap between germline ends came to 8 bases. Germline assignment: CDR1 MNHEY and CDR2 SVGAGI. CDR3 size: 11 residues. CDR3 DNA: TGTGCCAGCCGTCTGCGAGATACGCAGTATTTT. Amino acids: CASRLRDTQYF.

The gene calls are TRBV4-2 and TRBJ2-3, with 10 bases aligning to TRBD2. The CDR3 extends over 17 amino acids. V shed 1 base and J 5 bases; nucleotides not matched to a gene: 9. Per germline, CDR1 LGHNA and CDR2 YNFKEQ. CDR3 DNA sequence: TGTGCCAGCAGCCAAGTAGGGCTAGCGGGGGCGCAAGATACGCAGTATTTT. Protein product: CASSQVGLAGAQDTQYF.

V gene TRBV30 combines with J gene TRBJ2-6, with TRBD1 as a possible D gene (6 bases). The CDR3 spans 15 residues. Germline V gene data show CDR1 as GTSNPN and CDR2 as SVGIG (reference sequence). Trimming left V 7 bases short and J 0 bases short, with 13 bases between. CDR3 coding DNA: TGTGCCTCTTCTCTGACAGGCTCTGGGGCCAACGTCCTGACTTTC. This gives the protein CASSLTGSGANVLTF.

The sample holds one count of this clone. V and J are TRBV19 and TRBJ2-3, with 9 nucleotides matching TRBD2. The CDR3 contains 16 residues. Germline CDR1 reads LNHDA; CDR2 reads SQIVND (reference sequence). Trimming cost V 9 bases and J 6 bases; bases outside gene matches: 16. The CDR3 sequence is CASRGGSGRRRDTQYF. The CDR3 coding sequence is TGTGCCAGCAGAGGTGGTAGCGGGAGAAGGCGGGATACGCAGTATTTT. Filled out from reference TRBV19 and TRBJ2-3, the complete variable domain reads DGGITQSPKYLFRKEGQNVTLSCEQNLNHDAMYWYRQDPGQGLRLIYYSQIVNDFQKGDIAEGYSVSREKKESFPLTVTSAQKNPTAFYLCASRGGSGRRRDTQYFGPGTRLTVL.

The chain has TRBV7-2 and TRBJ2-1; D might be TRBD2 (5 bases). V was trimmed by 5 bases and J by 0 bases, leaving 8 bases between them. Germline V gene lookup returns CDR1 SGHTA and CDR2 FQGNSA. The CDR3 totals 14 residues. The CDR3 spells CASSPGSSYNEQFF. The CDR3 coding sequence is TGTGCCAGCAGCCCTGGGAGCTCCTACAATGAGCAGTTCTTC.

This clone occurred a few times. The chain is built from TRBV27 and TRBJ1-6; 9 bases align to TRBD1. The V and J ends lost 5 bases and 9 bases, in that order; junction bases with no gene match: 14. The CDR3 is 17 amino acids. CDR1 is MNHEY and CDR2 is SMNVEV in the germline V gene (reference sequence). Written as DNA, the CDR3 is TGTGCCAGCAGTCCAAAGGGAACTCGGGACAGGGCTTCACCCCTCCACTTT. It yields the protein CASSPKGTRDRASPLHF.

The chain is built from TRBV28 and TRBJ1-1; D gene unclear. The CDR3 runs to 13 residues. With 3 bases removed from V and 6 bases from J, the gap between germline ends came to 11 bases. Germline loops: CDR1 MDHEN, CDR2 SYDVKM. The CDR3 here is CASSLEWRPEAFF. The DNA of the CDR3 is TGTGCCAGCAGTTTGGAATGGAGGCCTGAAGCTTTCTTT.